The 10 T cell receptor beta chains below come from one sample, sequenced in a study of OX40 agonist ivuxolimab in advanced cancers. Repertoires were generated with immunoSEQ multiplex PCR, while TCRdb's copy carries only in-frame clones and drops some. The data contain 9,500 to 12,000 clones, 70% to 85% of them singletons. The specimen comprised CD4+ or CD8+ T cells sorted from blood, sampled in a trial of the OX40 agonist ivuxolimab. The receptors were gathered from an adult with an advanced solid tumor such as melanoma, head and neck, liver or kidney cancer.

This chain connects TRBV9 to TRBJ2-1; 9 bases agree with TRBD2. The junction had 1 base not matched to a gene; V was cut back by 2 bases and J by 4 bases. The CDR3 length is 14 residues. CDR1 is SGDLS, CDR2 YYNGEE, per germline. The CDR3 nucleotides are TGTGCCAGCAGCGTCCTAGCGGGGTACAATGAGCAGTTCTTC. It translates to CASSVLAGYNEQFF.

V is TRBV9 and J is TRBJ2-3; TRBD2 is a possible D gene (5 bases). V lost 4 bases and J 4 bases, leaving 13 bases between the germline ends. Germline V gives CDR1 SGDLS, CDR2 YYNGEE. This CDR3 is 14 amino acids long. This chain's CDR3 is CASSPASGPDTQYF. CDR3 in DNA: TGTGCCAGCAGCCCGGCGAGCGGACCAGATACGCAGTATTTT.

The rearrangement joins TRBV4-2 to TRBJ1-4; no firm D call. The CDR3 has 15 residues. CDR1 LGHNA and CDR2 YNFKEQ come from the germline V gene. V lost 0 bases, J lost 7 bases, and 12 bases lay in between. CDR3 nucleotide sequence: TGTGCCAGCAGCCAAGACCGGGGAACTGGTGAAAAACTGTTTTTT. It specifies CASSQDRGTGEKLFF.

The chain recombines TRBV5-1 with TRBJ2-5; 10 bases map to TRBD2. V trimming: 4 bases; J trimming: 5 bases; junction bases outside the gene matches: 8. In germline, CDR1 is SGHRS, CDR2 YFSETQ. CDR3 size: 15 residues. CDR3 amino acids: CASSVQREGRETQYF. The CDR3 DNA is TGCGCCAGCAGCGTTCAGCGGGAGGGACGGGAGACCCAGTACTTC.

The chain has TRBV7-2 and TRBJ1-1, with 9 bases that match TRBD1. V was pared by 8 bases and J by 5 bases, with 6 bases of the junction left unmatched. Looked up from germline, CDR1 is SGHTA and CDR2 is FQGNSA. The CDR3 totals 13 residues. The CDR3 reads CASGDRVWTEAFF. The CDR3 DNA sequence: TGTGCCAGCGGGGACAGGGTTTGGACTGAAGCTTTCTTT.

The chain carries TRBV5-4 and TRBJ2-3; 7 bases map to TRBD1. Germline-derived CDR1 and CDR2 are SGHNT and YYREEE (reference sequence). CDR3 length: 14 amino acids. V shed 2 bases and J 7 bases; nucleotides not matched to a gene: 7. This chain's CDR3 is CASSFVTGMNTQYF. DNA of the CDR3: TGTGCCAGCAGCTTCGTGACAGGGATGAATACGCAGTATTTT.

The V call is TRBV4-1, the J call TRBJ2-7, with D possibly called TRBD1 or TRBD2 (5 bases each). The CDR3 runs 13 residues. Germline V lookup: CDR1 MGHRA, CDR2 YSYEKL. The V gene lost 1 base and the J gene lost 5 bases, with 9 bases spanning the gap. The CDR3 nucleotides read TGCGCCAGCAGCCAAGTGGGGGACCACGAGCAGTACTTC. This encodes CASSQVGDHEQYF.

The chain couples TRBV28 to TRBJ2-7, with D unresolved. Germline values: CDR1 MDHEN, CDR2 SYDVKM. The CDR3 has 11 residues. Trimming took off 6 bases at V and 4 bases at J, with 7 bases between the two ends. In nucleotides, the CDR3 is TGTGCCAGCAGCCCGGATTACGAGCAGTACTTC. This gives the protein CASSPDYEQYF.

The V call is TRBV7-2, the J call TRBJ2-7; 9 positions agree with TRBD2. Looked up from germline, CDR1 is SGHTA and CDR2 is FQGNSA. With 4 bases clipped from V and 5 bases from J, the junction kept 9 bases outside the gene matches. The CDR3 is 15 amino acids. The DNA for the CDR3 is TGTGCCAGCAGCTCTATAGCGGGAGTCGAGGACGAGCAGTACTTC. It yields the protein CASSSIAGVEDEQYF.

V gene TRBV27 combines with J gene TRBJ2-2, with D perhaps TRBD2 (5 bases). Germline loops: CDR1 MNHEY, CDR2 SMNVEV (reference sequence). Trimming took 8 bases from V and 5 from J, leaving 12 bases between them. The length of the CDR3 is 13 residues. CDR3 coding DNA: TGTGCCAGCGCCCTAGCAAGGACCGGGGAGCTGTTTTTT. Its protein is CASALARTGELFF.